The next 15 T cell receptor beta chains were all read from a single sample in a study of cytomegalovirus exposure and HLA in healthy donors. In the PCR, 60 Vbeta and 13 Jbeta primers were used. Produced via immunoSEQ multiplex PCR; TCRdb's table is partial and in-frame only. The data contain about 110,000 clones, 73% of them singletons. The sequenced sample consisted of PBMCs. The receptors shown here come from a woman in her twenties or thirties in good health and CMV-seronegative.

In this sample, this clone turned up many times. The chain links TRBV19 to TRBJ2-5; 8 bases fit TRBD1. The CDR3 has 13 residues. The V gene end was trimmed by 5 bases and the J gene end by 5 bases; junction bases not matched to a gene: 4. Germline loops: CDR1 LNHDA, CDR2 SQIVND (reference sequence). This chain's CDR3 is CASSQGAWETQYF. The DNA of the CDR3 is TGTGCCAGTAGTCAGGGGGCCTGGGAGACCCAGTACTTC.

Here the CDR3 reads CASSPQGGQPQHF. The CDR3 nucleotides read TGTGCCAGTAGTCCTCAGGGAGGCCAGCCCCAGCATTTT. The gene calls are TRBV19 and TRBJ1-5; TRBD1 is a possible D gene (5 bases). Germline CDR1 is LNHDA and CDR2 is SQIVND (reference sequence). The V end was cut by 5 bases, the J end by 7 bases, with 12 bases between. The CDR3 spans 13 residues.

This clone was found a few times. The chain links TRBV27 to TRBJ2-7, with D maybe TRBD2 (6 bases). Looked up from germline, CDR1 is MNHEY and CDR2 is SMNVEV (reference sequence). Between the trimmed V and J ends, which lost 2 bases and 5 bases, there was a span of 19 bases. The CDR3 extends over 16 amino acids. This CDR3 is CASSLKFGGGFNEQYF. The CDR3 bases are TGTGCCAGCAGTTTAAAGTTTGGTGGAGGGTTTAACGAGCAGTACTTC.

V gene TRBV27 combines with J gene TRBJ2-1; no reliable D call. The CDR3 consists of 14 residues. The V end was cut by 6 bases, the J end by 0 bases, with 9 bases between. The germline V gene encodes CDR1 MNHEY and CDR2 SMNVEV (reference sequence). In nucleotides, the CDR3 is TGTGCCAGCAGCCCCTTCAGCTCCTACAATGAGCAGTTCTTC. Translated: CASSPFSSYNEQFF.

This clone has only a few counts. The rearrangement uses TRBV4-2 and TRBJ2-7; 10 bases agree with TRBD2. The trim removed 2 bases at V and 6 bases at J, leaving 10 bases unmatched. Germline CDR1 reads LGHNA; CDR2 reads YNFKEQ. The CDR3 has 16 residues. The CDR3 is CASSQNPLAGVGEQYF. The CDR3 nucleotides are TGTGCCAGCAGCCAAAACCCGCTAGCGGGAGTAGGCGAGCAGTACTTC.

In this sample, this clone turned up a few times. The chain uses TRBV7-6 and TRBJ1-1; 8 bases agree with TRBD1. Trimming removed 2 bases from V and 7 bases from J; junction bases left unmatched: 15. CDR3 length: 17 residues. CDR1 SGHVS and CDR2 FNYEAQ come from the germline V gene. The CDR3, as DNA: TGTGCCAGCAGCTTACAGCCGGGCTTGAGAACAGGGGGTGAAGCTTTCTTT. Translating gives CASSLQPGLRTGGEAFF.

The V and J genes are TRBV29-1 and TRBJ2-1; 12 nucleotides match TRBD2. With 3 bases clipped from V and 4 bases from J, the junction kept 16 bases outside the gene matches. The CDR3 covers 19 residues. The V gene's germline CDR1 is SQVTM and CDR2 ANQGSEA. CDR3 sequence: CSVERWGRTSGIQYNEQFF. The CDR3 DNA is TGCAGCGTTGAGAGGTGGGGAAGGACTAGCGGGATCCAGTACAATGAGCAGTTCTTC.

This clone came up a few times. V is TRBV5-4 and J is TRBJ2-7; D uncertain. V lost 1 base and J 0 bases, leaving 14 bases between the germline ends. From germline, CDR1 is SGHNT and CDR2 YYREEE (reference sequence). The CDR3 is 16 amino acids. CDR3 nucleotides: TGTGCCAGCAGCTTGCGAAACGTCTACCCCTCCTACGAGCAGTACTTC. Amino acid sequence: CASSLRNVYPSYEQYF.

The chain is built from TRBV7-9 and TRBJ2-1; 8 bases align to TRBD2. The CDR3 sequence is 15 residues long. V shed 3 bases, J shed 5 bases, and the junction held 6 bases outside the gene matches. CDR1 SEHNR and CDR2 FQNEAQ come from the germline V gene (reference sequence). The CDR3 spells CASSFGASGHNEQFF. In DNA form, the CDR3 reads TGTGCCAGCAGCTTTGGCGCTAGCGGGCACAATGAGCAGTTCTTC.

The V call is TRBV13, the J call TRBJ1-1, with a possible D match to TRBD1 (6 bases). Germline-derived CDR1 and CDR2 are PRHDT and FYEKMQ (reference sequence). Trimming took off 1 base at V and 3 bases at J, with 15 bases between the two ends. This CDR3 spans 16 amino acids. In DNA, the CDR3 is TGTGCCAGCAGCTTAGAACAGGGAACCCCTTACACTGAAGCTTTCTTT. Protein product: CASSLEQGTPYTEAFF.

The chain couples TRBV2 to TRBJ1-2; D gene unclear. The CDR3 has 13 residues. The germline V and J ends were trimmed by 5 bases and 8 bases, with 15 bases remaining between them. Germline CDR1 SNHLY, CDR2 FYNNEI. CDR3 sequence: CASSLLGPRGYTF. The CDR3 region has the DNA TGTGCCAGCAGTTTACTGGGCCCCAGGGGCTACACCTTC.

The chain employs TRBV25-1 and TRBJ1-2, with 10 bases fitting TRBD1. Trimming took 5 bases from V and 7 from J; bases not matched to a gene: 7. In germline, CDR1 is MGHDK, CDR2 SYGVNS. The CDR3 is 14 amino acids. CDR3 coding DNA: TGTGCCAGCAGTCCCGGGACAGGGGCTAGTGGCTACACCTTC. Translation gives CASSPGTGASGYTF.

CDR3 coding DNA: TGCGCCAGCAGCTCCGGACTACTAGAGACCCAGTACTTC. This sequence encodes CASSSGLLETQYF. The chain has TRBV5-1 and TRBJ2-5; maybe TRBD2 (6 bases). This CDR3 has 13 residues. The germline CDR1 and CDR2 sequences are SGHRS and YFSETQ. Trimming removed 3 bases from V and 4 bases from J, with 10 bases in between. Looking up the rest from reference TRBV5-1 and TRBJ2-5 gives the full variable domain: KAGVTQTPRYLIKTRGQQVTLSCSPISGHRSVSWYQQTPGQGLQFLFEYFSETQRNKGNFPGRFSGRQFSNSRSEMNVSTLELGDSALYLCASSSGLLETQYFGPGTRLLVL.

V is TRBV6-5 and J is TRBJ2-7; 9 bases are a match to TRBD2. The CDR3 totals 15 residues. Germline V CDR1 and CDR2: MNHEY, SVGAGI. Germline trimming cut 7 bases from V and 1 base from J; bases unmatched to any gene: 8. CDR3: CASKLAGLLSYEQYF. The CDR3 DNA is TGTGCCAGCAAACTAGCGGGCCTCTTATCCTACGAGCAGTACTTC.

The CDR3 DNA reads TGTGCCAGCAGCTTGGGGGGACTAGAGGACTACGAGCAGTACTTC. Translated, it gives CASSLGGLEDYEQYF. J is TRBJ2-7 and V is TRBV5-4; 8 bases match TRBD2. V shed 0 bases and J 3 bases; nucleotides not matched to a gene: 5. Germline CDR1 is SGHNT and CDR2 is YYREEE (reference sequence). The CDR3 sequence is 15 residues long. Supplemented by reference TRBV5-4 and TRBJ2-7, the full variable domain reads ETGVTQSPTHLIKTRGQQVTLRCSSQSGHNTVSWYQQALGQGPQFIFQYYREEENGRGNFPPRFSGLQFPNYSSELNVNALELDDSALYLCASSLGGLEDYEQYFGPGTRLTVT.